This entry features one T cell receptor beta chain sequence. No antigen is known for it. This was the immunoSEQ version 4 assay in survey mode. Assay: immunoSEQ multiplex PCR; the TCRdb copy retains only in-frame clones and omits some. The sample lists several thousand clones, 82% seen once, with more than 1.5% in the top ten. Trimming removed 6 bases at V and 3 bases at J, with 14 bases between. The CDR3 length is 15 residues. Germline values: CDR1 MNHEY, CDR2 SVGAGI. An overlapping HIV-1 Gag peptide pool stimulated these cells at approximately 1 ug/peptide/mL. Sorting of responding CD4+ T cells relied on upregulated CD40 ligand together with CD69. For approximately 17 hours, CD8-depleted PBMCs received anti-CD28/CD49d costimulation, a CD40-blocking antibody and enfuvirtide. This sample was taken from a study of persistence of HIV-infected CD4 T cells. Study details: Median time on suppressive ART was about 8 years.

The sequence came from an adult woman with HIV who was CMV-seropositive. J is TRBJ2-2 and V is TRBV6-5, with D unclear. The input for sequencing was CD4+ T cells sorted from PBMCs after approximately 18-hour stimulation, taken from a patient who received antiretroviral therapy. CDR3 in DNA: TGTGCCAGCAGCAACGGGTGGGGATACACCGGGGAGCTGTTTTTT. Protein: CASSNGWGYTGELFF.